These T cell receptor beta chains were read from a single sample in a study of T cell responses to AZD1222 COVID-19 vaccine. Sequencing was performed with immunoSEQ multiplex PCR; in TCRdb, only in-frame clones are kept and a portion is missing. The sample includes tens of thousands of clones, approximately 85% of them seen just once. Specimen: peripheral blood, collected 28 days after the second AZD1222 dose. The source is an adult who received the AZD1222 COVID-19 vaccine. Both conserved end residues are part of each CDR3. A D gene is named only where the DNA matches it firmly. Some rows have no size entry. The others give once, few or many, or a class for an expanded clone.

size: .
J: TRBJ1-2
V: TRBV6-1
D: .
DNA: TGTGCCAGCAGTTCCCAGGGTATCGACTATGGCTACACCTTC
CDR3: CASSSQGIDYGYTF

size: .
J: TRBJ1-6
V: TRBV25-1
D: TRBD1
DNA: TGTGCCAGCAGTGAATGGGGGGGAAGGGACAGCTCTTTTTCACCCCTCCACTTT
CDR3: CASSEWGGRDSSFSPLHF

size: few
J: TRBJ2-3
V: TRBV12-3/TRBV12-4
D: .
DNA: TGTGCCAGCAGTTTGGGGCGTGATACGCAGTATTTT
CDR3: CASSLGRDTQYF

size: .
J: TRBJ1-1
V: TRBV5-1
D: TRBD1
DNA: TGCGCCAGCAGCTTGGTAGGGGGCGCGACTGAAGCTTTCTTT
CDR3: CASSLVGGATEAFF

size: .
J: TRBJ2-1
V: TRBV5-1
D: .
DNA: TGCGCCAGCAGCTCATCACCAGGGGATGAGCAGTTCTTC
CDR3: CASSSSPGDEQFF

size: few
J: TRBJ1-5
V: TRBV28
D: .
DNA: TGTGCCAGCACTAGGGGCTTTCAGCCCCAGCATTTT
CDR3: CASTRGFQPQHF

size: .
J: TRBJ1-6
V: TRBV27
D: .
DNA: TGTGCCAGCAGTCCGTTTGGGGGCTCCTATAATTCACCCCTCCACTTT
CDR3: CASSPFGGSYNSPLHF

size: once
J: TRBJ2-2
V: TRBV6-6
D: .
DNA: TGTGCCAGCAGTATGGACAGGAACACCGGGGAGCTGTTTTTT
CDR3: CASSMDRNTGELFF

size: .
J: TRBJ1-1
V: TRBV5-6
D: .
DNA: TGTGCCAGCAGCCCCCCCGGACAGATGAACACTGAAGCTTTCTTT
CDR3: CASSPPGQMNTEAFF

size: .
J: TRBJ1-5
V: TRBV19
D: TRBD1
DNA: TGTGCCAGTAGTCCTAGGACAGGGTTTAGCAATCAGCCCCAGCATTTT
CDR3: CASSPRTGFSNQPQHF

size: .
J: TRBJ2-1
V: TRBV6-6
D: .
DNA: TGTGCCAGCAGTGTATATACCACACCCTTAGGGGGGCAGTTCTTC
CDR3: CASSVYTTPLGGQFF

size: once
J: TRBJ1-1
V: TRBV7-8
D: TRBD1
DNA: TGTGCCAGCAGCTTAAGAATGAAGCAACGGGACAGGGACACTGAAGCTTTCTTT
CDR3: CASSLRMKQRDRDTEAFF

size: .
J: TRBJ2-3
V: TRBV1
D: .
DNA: TGCACCAGCAGCCAAGAGAATCATAGCGGGGGACGAGGGACGCAGTATTTT
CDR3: CTSSQENHSGGRGTQYF

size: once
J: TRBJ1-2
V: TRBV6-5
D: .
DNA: TGTGCCAGCAGTTACTCCGGGAGGGGAGGCTATGGCTACACCTTC
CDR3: CASSYSGRGGYGYTF

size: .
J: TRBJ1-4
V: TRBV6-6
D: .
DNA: TGTGCCAGCAGTTACTCCTCTTTGAGCGGTGAAAAACTGTTTTTT
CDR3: CASSYSSLSGEKLFF

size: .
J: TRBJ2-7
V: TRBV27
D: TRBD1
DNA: TGTGCCAGCAGTTTGGGGGACAGGGGTTACGAGCAGTACTTC
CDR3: CASSLGDRGYEQYF

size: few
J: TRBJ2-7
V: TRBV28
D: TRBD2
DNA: TGTGCCAGCAGACTAGCGGGGGGCTCCCTCTCCTACGAGCAGTACTTC
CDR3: CASRLAGGSLSYEQYF

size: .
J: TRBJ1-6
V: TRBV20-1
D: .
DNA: TGCAGTGCTAGTCGAAGGACAGTCTATAATTCACCCCTCCACTTT
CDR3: CSASRRTVYNSPLHF

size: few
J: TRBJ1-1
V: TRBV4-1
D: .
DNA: TGCGCCAGCAGCCTATACGGGACACTTGACACTGAAGCTTTCTTT
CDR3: CASSLYGTLDTEAFF

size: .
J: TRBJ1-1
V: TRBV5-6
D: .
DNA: TGTGCCAGCAGCTTTTACATGAACACTGAAGCTTTCTTT
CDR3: CASSFYMNTEAFF

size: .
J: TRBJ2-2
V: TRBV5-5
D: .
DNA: TGTGCCAGCAGCTGGACAGCGAACACCGGGGAGCTGTTTTTT
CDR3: CASSWTANTGELFF

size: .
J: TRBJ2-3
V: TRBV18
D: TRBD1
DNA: TGTGCCAGCTCACGATCGACAGGGGGTACAGATACGCAGTATTTT
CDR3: CASSRSTGGTDTQYF

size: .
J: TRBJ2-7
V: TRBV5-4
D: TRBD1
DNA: TGTGCCAGCAGCTTGGACCCGCTCCCAGGGGGCTCACGGGAGCAGTACTTC
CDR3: CASSLDPLPGGSREQYF

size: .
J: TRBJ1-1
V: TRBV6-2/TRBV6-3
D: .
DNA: TGTGCCAGCAGTTACCGGGACAACACTGAAGCTTTCTTT
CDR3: CASSYRDNTEAFF

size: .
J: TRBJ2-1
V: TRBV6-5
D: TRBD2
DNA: TGTGCCACCCGCCGGGGGGGCTCTGTCAATGAGCAGTTCTTC
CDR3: CATRRGGSVNEQFF

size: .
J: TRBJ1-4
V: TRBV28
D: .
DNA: TGTGCCAGCAAACTACACGGGGTGGCTAATGAAAAACTGTTTTTT
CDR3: CASKLHGVANEKLFF

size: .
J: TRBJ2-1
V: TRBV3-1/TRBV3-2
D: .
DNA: TGTGCCAGCAGCCAAGGAAATTACAATGAGCAGTTCTTC
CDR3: CASSQGNYNEQFF

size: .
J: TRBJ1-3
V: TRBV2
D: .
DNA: TGTGCCAGCAGTGAAACCGGAAACACCATATATTTT
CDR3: CASSETGNTIYF

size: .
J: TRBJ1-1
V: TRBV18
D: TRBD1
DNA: TGTGCCAGCTCACCACGGTCCCAGGGGGCGGCCACCATGAGCACTGAAGCTTTCTTT
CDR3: CASSPRSQGAATMSTEAFF

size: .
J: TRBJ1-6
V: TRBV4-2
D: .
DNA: TGTGCCAGCAGCCAAGCCGGGAGTTTTAATTCACCCCTCCACTTT
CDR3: CASSQAGSFNSPLHF

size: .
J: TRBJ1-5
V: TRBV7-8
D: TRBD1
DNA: TGTGCCAGCAGCCCACGACAGGGATACGGTCAGCCCCAGCATTTT
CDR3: CASSPRQGYGQPQHF

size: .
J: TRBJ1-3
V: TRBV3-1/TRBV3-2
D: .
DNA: TGTGCCAGCAGCCAAGGATTTAGCTCTGGAAACACCATATATTTT
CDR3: CASSQGFSSGNTIYF

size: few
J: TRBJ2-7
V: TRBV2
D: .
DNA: TGTGCCAGCAGTTTCTATCTAGGGGCCTACGAGCAGTACTTC
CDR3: CASSFYLGAYEQYF

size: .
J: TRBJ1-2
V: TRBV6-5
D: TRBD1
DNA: TGTGCCAGCAGTTACCACAGGGGCATGACTAACTATGGCTACACCTTC
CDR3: CASSYHRGMTNYGYTF

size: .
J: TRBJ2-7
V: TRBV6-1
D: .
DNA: TGTGCCAGCAGTAGGGACGCGACCTACGAGCAGTACTTC
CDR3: CASSRDATYEQYF

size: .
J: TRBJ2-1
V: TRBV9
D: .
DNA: TGTGCCAGCAGCCCCCGCCTAGCGAGTCATGAGCAGTTCTTC
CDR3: CASSPRLASHEQFF

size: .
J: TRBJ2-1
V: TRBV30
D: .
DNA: TGTGCCTGGAGCCTAGGGGTAGACCTGTTCTTC
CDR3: CAWSLGVDLFF

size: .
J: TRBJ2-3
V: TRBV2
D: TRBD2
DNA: TGTGCCAGCAGCCTGGGACTAGCTACGCAGTATTTT
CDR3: CASSLGLATQYF

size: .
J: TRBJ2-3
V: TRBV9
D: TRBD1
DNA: TGTGCCAGCAGCGCCGACAGGGGGCAAGGAGATACGCAGTATTTT
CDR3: CASSADRGQGDTQYF

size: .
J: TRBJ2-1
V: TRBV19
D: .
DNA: TGTGCCAGTACCCCAAAGCAAGCAGGGGAGCAGTTCTTC
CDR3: CASTPKQAGEQFF

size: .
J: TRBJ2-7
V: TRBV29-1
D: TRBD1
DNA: TGCAGCGTAACGACAGGGGGCTCCTACGAGCAGTACTTC
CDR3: CSVTTGGSYEQYF

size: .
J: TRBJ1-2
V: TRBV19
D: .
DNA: TGTGCCAGTAGTATAAAATCTTGCGGGGTTCAGGGTAATGGCTACACCTTC
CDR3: CASSIKSCGVQGNGYTF

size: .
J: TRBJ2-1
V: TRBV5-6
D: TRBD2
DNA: TGTGCCAGCAGCTTGGTGTTGCGGGGGGGCTGGTACAATGAGCAGTTCTTC
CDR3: CASSLVLRGGWYNEQFF

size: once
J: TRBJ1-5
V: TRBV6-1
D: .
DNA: TGTGCCAGCAGTGAAATTGGCGGAAATCAGCCCCAGCATTTT
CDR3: CASSEIGGNQPQHF

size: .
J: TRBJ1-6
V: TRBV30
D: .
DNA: TGTGCCTGGAAACCCCAGGGGCGTAATTCACCCCTCCACTTT
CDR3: CAWKPQGRNSPLHF

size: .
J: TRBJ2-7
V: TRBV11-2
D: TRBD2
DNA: TGTGCCAGCAGCCCTGCGGCGGGGGGCCGTTACGAGCAGTACTTC
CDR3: CASSPAAGGRYEQYF

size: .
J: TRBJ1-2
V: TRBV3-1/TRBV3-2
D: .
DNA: TGTGCCAGCAGTCGAGGGGACGCCTATGGCTACACCTTC
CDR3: CASSRGDAYGYTF

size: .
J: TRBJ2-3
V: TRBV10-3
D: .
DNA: TGTGCCATCAGTGAGTCAGCTTTGAATACGCAGTATTTT
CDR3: CAISESALNTQYF

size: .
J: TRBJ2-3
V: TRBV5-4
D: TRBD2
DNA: TGTGCCAGCAGCTTGGATAGTTGGGGAGGGACAGATACGCAGTATTTT
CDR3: CASSLDSWGGTDTQYF

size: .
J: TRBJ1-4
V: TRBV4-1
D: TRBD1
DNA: TGCGCCAGCACAGCCCCGGGACAGGGGTTGAGAAAACTGTTTTTT
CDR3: CASTAPGQGLRKLFF

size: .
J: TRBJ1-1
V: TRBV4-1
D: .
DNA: TGCGCCAGCAGCCGGACTACAGGGAACACTGAAGCTTTCTTT
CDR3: CASSRTTGNTEAFF

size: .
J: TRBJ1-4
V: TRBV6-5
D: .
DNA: TGTGCCAGCAGTTCGACAGTCGCTGAAAAACTGTTTTTT
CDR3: CASSSTVAEKLFF

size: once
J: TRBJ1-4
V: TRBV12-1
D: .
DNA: TGTGCCCCACAAGGTGGGGGTGGGACAGTCTCAACTAATGAAAAACTGTTTTTT
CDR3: CAPQGGGGTVSTNEKLFF

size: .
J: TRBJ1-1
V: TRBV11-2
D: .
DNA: TGTGCCAGCAGCTTAATGGGGAGCGTGGGCACTGAAGCTTTCTTT
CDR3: CASSLMGSVGTEAFF

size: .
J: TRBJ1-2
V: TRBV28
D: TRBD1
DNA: TGTGCCAGCAGGGGGTTGGGGACAGGAGTCTATGGCTACACCTTC
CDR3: CASRGLGTGVYGYTF

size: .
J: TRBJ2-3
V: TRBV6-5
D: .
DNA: TGTGCCAGCAGTTACTCCATGGCGGGAGATACGCAGTATTTT
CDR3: CASSYSMAGDTQYF

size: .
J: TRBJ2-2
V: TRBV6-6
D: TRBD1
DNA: TGTGCCAGCACCGGGACAGGGGGAAGCACCGGGGAGCTGTTTTTT
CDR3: CASTGTGGSTGELFF

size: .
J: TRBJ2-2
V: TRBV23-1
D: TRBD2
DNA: TGCGCCAGCAGTCAATCGCGGCTAGCGGGGGGTGGCCGGGAGCTGTTTTTT
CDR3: CASSQSRLAGGGRELFF

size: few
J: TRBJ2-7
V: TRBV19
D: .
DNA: TGTGCCAGTAGTATAGAGGCCTCCTACGAGCAGTACTTC
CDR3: CASSIEASYEQYF

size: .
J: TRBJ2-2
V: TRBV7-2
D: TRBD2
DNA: TGTGCCAGCAGCTTGAGGAAGAGCGGGGACACCGGGGAGCTGTTTTTT
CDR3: CASSLRKSGDTGELFF